This entry features one T cell receptor (beta chain) sequence. Via MiXCR, TCRdb re-called the RT-PCR reads, giving one row per CDR3 protein. Of more than 850,000 distinct CDR3 sequences in the sample, about a sixth were seen once. The source of the sample is a study of patients and donors after allogeneic stem cell transplantation. The V gene's germline CDR1 is LNHNV and CDR2 YYDKDF (reference sequence). The CDR3 contains 18 residues. The junction had 16 bases not matched to a gene; V was cut back by 4 bases and J by 5 bases. Sequenced material: blood, either unsorted or a sorted T cell fraction (not recorded which). The clonotype was recovered from a human donor who was either an allogeneic HSCT recipient or a stem cell or donor lymphocyte infusion donor (not recorded which). It is not recorded whose cells these are; they may come from a transplant donor. The V and J genes are TRBV15 and TRBJ2-1; the match to TRBD1 covers 8 bases. The CDR3 nucleotides read TGTGCCACCAGCACGATAAAAAAGGTCGGGACAGGAAACAATGAGCAGTTCTTC. Translating it yields CATSTIKKVGTGNNEQFF.